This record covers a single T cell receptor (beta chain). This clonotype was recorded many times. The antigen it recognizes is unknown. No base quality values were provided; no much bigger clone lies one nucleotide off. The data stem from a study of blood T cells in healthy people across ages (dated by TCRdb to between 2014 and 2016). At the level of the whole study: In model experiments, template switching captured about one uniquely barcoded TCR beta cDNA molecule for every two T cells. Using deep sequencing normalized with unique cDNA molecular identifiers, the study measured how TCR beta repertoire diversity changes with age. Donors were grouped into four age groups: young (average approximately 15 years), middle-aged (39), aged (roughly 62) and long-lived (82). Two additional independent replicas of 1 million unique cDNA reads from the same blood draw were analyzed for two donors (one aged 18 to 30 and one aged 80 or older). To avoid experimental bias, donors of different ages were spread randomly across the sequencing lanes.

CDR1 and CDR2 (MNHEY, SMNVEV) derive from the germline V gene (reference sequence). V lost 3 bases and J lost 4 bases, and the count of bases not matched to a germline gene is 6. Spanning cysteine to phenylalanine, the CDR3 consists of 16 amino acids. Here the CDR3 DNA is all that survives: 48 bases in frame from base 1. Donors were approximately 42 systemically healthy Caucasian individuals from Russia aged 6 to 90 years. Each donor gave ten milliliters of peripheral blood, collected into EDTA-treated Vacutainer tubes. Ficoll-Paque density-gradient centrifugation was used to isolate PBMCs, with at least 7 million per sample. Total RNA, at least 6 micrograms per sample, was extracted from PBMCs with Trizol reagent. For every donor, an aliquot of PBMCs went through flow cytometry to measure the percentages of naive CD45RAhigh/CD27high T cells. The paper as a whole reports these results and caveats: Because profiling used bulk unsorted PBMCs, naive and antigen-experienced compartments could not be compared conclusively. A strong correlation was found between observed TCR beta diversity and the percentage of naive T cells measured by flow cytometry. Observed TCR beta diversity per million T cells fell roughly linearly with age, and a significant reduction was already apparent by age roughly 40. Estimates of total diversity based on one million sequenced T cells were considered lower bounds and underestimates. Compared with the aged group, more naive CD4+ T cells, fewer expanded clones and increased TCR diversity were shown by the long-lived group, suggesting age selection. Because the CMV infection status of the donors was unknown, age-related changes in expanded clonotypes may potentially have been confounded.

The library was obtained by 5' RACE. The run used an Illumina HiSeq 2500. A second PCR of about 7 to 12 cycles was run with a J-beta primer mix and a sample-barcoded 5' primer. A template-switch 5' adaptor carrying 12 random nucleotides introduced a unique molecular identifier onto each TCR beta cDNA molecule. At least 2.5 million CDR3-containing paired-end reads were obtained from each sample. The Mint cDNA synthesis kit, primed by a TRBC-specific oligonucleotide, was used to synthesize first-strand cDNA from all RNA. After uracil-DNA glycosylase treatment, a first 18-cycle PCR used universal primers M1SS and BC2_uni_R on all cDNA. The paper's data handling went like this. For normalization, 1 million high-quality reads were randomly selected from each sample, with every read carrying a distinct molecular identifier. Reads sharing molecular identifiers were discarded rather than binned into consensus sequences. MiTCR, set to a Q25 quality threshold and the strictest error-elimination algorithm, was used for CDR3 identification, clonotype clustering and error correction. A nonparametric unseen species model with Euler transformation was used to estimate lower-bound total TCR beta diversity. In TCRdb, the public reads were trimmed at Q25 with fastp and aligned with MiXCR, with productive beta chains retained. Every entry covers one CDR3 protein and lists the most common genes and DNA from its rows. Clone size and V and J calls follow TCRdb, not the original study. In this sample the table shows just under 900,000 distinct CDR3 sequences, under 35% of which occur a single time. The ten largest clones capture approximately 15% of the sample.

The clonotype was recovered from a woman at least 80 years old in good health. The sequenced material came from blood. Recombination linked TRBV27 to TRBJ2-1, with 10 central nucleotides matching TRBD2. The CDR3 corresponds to CASSFSGGTLYNEQFF. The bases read TGTGCCAGCAGTTTTAGCGGGGGGACCCTTTACAATGAGCAGTTCTTC.